The clone carrying this TCR beta chain turned up a few times. What it binds is unknown. The source of the sample is a study of cytomegalovirus exposure and HLA in healthy donors. Study-wide context: A later analysis reported the 90 to 150 validation repertoires used the same platform as the approximately 660 first-cohort repertoires.

The data were produced by immunoSEQ multiplex PCR, yet TCRdb's version contains in-frame clones alone and is incomplete. The sample lists roughly 200,000 clones; 81% were seen once. This CDR3 is built from 15 residues. Germline CDR1 reads MDHEN; CDR2 reads SYDVKM. J gave up 4 bases and V 6 bases, and 9 bases lay outside the gene matches. Study results and limitations: It was 150 to 200 TCR beta chains that were listed as cytomegalovirus-associated. It was reported that the classifier diagnosed cytomegalovirus status with high specificity and sensitivity in both the original and validation cohorts.

The V and J genes are TRBV28 and TRBJ1-2, with 9 bases aligning to TRBD1. This receptor was identified in a woman aged 25-40 years in good health and CMV-seronegative. Sample: PBMCs. CDR3 protein: CASSPGDRDIYGYTF. In DNA form, the CDR3 reads TGTGCCAGCAGCCCCGGGGACAGGGATATCTATGGCTACACCTTC.